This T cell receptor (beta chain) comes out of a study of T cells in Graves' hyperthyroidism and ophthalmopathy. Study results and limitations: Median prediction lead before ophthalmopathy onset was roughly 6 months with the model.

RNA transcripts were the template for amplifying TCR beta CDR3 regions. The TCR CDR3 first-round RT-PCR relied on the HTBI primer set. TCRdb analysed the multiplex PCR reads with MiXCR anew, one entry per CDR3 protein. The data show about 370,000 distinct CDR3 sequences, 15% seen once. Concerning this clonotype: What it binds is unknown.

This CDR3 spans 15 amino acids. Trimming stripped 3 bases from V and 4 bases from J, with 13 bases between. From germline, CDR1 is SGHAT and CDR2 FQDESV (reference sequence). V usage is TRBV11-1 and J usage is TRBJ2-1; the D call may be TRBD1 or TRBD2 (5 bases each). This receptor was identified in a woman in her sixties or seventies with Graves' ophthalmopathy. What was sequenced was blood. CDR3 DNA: TGTGCCAGCAGCTTTGGGGCTAGCAATTACAATGAGCAGTTCTTC. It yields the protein CASSFGASNYNEQFF.